These 11 T cell receptor beta chains were all obtained from the same sample, sequenced in a study of blood T cell repertoires in COVID-19. Profiled with immunoSEQ multiplex PCR; TCRdb holds only in-frame clones, not every one. The sample has fewer than 300,000 clones; more than 75% are singletons. The sample consisted of peripheral blood. The receptors originated from a middle-aged woman who had recovered from COVID-19.

CDR3 in DNA: TGTGCCAGCAGCCACAGACAGGGAGGGAACACTGAAGCTTTCTTT. It codes for CASSHRQGGNTEAFF. This chain uses TRBV3-1 (or the pseudogene TRBV3-2) with TRBJ1-1, with 7 nucleotides matching TRBD1. Looked up from germline, CDR1 is LGHDT and CDR2 is YNNKEL (reference sequence). The CDR3 is 15 residues long. The V segment lost 3 bases and the J segment 1 base; nucleotides outside the gene matches: 5.

The rearrangement uses TRBV9 and TRBJ2-3; TRBD2 agrees at 12 bases. Per the germline V gene, CDR1 is SGDLS and CDR2 is YYNGEE. CDR3 size: 15 residues. The V segment lost 4 bases and the J segment 5 bases; nucleotides outside the gene matches: 5. The CDR3 loop is CASSLLAGGVDTQYF. CDR3 nucleotide sequence: TGTGCCAGCAGCCTCCTAGCGGGAGGGGTAGATACGCAGTATTTT.

The gene calls are TRBV28 and TRBJ1-2; a possible D gene is TRBD1 (6 bases). Germline CDR1 reads MDHEN; CDR2 reads SYDVKM. The V and J ends lost 6 bases and 8 bases respectively, with 13 bases between them. The CDR3 sequence is 12 residues long. CDR3 protein: CASRGRGDGYTF. DNA of the CDR3: TGTGCCAGCAGGGGGAGGGGGGACGGCTACACCTTC.

This clone was found once. V usage is TRBV5-1 and J usage is TRBJ1-2, with D perhaps TRBD1 (5 bases). Germline loops: CDR1 SGHRS, CDR2 YFSETQ. The CDR3 loop spans 14 amino acids. V lost 0 bases and J lost 0, with 6 bases in between. The CDR3 sequence: CASSLGQSNYGYTF. In nucleotides, the CDR3 is TGCGCCAGCAGCTTGGGACAGTCTAACTATGGCTACACCTTC.

The V call is TRBV25-1, the J call TRBJ2-5; D is possibly TRBD2 (5 bases). CDR1 is MGHDK and CDR2 is SYGVNS in the germline V gene. This CDR3 comprises 16 residues. Trimming took 5 bases from V and 5 from J, leaving 21 bases between them. DNA for the CDR3: TGTGCCAGCAGTCCTCCGGAAGGGAGAATTTGGGAGACCCAGTACTTC. This gives the protein CASSPPEGRIWETQYF.

The rearrangement joins TRBV25-1 to TRBJ1-2; the match to TRBD1 covers 8 bases. The CDR3 loop spans 13 amino acids. Germline V gene lookup returns CDR1 MGHDK and CDR2 SYGVNS. V trimming: 6 bases; J trimming: 5 bases; junction bases outside the gene matches: 5. The CDR3 spells CASRDRVRYGYTF. In nucleotides, the CDR3 is TGTGCCAGCAGGGACAGGGTACGGTATGGCTACACCTTC.

This clone is a singleton in its sample. This chain uses TRBV4-3 with TRBJ2-3; 11 nucleotides agree with TRBD2. The junction had 6 bases not matched to a gene; V was cut back by 4 bases and J by 0 bases. Germline CDR1 and CDR2: LGHNA and YSLEER. There are 17 residues in the CDR3. CDR3 region: CASSPLAGGLSTDTQYF. DNA of the CDR3: TGCGCCAGCAGCCCCCTAGCGGGAGGACTAAGCACAGATACGCAGTATTTT.

This clone was observed once. The rearrangement joins TRBV19 to TRBJ1-5; 9 bases are a match to TRBD1. Germline trimming cut 5 bases from V and 8 bases from J; bases unmatched to any gene: 7. Germline CDR1 reads LNHDA; CDR2 reads SQIVND (reference sequence). This CDR3 comprises 14 residues. CDR3 bases: TGTGCCAGTAGTCCGGGACAGGGAATAAAGCCCCAGCATTTT. This sequence encodes CASSPGQGIKPQHF.

This clone has a single count. CDR3 sequence: CASSPTGQETQYF. In DNA form, the CDR3 reads TGTGCCAGCAGCCCAACGGGGCAAGAGACCCAGTACTTC. This chain uses TRBV11-2 with TRBJ2-5, with TRBD2 as a possible D gene (5 bases). From germline, CDR1 is SGHAT and CDR2 FQNNGV. CDR3 length: 13 residues. V lost 5 bases to trimming and J lost 2 bases, with 9 bases between them.

The CDR3 DNA follows: TGTGCCAGCAGCTTAATAGAGGTAGCGGGACGTGGAGATACGCAGTATTTT. This sequence encodes CASSLIEVAGRGDTQYF. This chain connects TRBV7-3 to TRBJ2-3; 8 bases are shared with TRBD2. CDR3 length: 17 residues. V lost 1 base and J lost 5; bases outside the gene matches: 11. CDR1 and CDR2 (germline): SGHTA, FQGTGA.

This clone was recorded once. An end of the junction differs from the germline gene, which may be a read error. The rearrangement uses TRBV7-7 and TRBJ2-1, with 7 bases lining up with TRBD1. CDR1 SSHAT and CDR2 FNYEAQ come from the germline V gene (reference sequence). The CDR3 has 14 amino acids. The CDR3 region is CASSPQTGPGEQFF. The CDR3 bases are TGTGCTAGCAGCCCTCAGACAGGGCCCGGCGAGCAGTTCTTC.